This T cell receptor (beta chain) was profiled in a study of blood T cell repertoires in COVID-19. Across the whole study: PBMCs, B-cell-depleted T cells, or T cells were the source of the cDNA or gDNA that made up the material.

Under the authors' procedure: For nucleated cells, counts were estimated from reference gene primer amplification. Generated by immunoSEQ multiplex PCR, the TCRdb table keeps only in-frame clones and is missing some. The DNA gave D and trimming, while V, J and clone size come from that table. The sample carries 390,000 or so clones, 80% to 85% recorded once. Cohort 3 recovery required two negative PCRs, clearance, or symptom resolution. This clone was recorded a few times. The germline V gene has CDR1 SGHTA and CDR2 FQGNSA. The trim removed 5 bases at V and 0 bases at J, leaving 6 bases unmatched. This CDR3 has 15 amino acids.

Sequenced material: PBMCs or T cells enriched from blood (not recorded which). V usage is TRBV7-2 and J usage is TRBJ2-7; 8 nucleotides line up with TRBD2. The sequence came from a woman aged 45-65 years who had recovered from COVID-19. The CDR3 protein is CASSPSGTSSYEQYF. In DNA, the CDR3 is TGTGCCAGCAGCCCGAGCGGGACTAGCTCCTACGAGCAGTACTTC.